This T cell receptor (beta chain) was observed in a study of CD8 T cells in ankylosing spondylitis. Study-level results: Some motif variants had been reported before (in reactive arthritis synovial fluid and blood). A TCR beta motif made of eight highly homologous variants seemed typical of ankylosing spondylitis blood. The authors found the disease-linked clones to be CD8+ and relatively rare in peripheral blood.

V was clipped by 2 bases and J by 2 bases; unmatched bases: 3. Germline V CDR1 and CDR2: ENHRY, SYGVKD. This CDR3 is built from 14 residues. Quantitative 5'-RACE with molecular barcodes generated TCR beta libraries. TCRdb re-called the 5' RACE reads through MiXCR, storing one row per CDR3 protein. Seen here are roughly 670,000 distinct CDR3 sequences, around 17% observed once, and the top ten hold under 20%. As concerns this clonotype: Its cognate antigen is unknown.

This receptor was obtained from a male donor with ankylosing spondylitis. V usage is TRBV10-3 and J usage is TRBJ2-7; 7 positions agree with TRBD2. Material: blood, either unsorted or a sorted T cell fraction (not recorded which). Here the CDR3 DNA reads TGTGCCATCAGTGAGAGGCGGGGGACCTACGAGCAGTACTTC. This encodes CAISERRGTYEQYF.